This T cell receptor (beta chain) was recovered during a study of shared clonotypes between healthy human individuals. The CDR3 spans 12 residues. Looked up from germline, CDR1 is MNHEY and CDR2 is SMNVEV (reference sequence). Remarks on this clone: Germline and junction disagree at one end, which may indicate a read error.

The method was immunoSEQ multiplex PCR; TCRdb's version includes in-frame clones alone and lacks a portion of them. The repertoire holds a few million clones, approximately 93% seen once, with 0.39% in the top ten. The gene calls are TRBV27 and TRBJ2-7; the match to TRBD1 covers 8 bases. The sequenced material came from naive CD4+ T cells from PBMCs. Subset meaning: CD45RA+ positively selected. This receptor was taken from a man aged 18-30 years in good health. Some clones in this sample may be carry-over from other donors' samples. The DNA of the CDR3 is TGTGCCAGCAGTAACTACCGGGACAGGCCCATCTTC. Encoded protein: CASSNYRDRPIF.